What follows describes a single TCR beta chain. This sample was taken from a study of T cells in localized non-small cell lung cancer. Assay: immunoSEQ multiplex PCR; the TCRdb copy retains only in-frame clones and omits some. The data hold tens of thousands of clones, with about 90% observed a single time. The germline gives CDR1 SGHTS, CDR2 YDEGEE. J was trimmed by 3 bases and V by 3 bases; bases with no gene match: 7. The CDR3 has 15 amino acids. This sample comprised peripheral blood, obtained before any cancer treatment. This clonotype originated in an older male donor with stage I squamous cell lung carcinoma. V usage is TRBV5-8 and J usage is TRBJ2-5, with 8 bases identical to TRBD1. The DNA of the CDR3 is TGTGCCAGCAGCTACTACAGGGGGTTGGAAGAGACCCAGTACTTC. It translates to CASSYYRGLEETQYF.